This T cell receptor (beta chain) was sequenced for a study of T-cell memory formation after mild COVID-19. TCRdb reprocessed the 5' RACE reads with MiXCR, giving one entry per CDR3 protein. The table includes about 90,000 distinct CDR3 sequences, around an eighth detected once. Trimming cost V 4 bases and J 7 bases, with 14 bases left between them. In germline, CDR1 is MNHEY, CDR2 SMNVEV (reference sequence). The CDR3 has 14 amino acids. The receptor comes from an adult woman who had mild COVID-19 (a few samples of this study predate the infection). Cell type and time point are not known. V is TRBV27 and J is TRBJ1-5, with unresolved D. Sequenced input: PBMCs or a T cell subset sorted from them (not recorded which). CDR3 nucleotide sequence: TGTGCCAGCAGTTCTCCGATCTTGGGGCAGCCCCAGCATTTT. Protein: CASSSPILGQPQHF.